This entry concerns a single TCR beta chain. Its antigen remains unknown. Profiled with immunoSEQ multiplex PCR; TCRdb holds only in-frame clones, not every one. Counted here are 16,000 or so clones, less than 90% occurring once; the ten biggest clones make up around 4%. This specimen belongs to a study of OX40 agonist ivuxolimab in advanced cancers. Study details: With ivuxolimab, an agonistic anti-OX40 (CD134) antibody, patients were treated. Under the entry rules, prior anti-PD-1, anti-PD-L1 or anti-CTLA-4 therapy was allowed, and approximately 36% had some. Study-wide results and caveats: The average count of expanded clones was higher among CD8+ T cells than among CD4+.

The V segment lost 1 base and the J segment 6 bases; nucleotides outside the gene matches: 7. The CDR3 totals 15 residues. Germline V lookup: CDR1 SGHVS, CDR2 FNYEAQ. The V call is TRBV7-6, the J call TRBJ2-3; 7 bases fit TRBD2. The specimen comprised CD4+ or CD8+ T cells sorted from blood, sampled in a trial of the OX40 agonist ivuxolimab. The clonotype comes from an adult with an advanced solid tumor such as melanoma, head and neck, liver or kidney cancer. CDR3 bases: TGTGCCAGCAGCTTAGGCCTAGCGGAGGGGGATACGCAGTATTTT. The encoded protein is CASSLGLAEGDTQYF.